This entry features one T cell receptor (beta chain) sequence. The sample is drawn from a study of cytomegalovirus exposure and HLA in healthy donors. Primers included in the PCR were 60 Vbeta and 13 Jbeta primers. The assay was immunoSEQ multiplex PCR, and TCRdb's table has in-frame clones only and misses some. Of about 180,000 clones detected, 82% appear once; the ten largest clones hold about 1.5%. Germline values: CDR1 LNHDA, CDR2 SQIVND (reference sequence). The J segment lost 12 bases and the V segment lost 6 bases, leaving 5 bases of the junction unmatched. The CDR3 is 11 amino acids. This TCR derives from a man aged 40-49 years in good health and CMV-seronegative. Sequencing was carried out using PBMCs. The chain has TRBV19 and TRBJ2-3; 8 nucleotides agree with TRBD1. This CDR3 is CASSDRGLQYF. CDR3 nucleotides: TGTGCCAGTAGCGACAGGGGCCTACAGTATTTT.